These 8 T cell receptor beta chains originate from one sample sequenced in a study of blood T cell repertoires in COVID-19. Clones were sequenced by immunoSEQ multiplex PCR, and TCRdb holds only the in-frame ones, with some missing. The sample lists 45,000 to 65,000 clones, 90% seen once, with over 3% in the top ten. Input material: peripheral blood. The origin of the receptors is a human donor in a cohort sampled during active COVID-19.

The chain is built from TRBV27 and TRBJ2-5, with 12 bases that match TRBD2. V lost 6 bases to trimming and J lost 12 bases; unmatched junction nucleotides: 14. The CDR3 length is 15 residues. Germline V gene data show CDR1 as MNHEY and CDR2 as SMNVEV (reference sequence). The CDR3 region has the DNA TGTGCCAGCAGCCAAACAGGGCTAGCGGGAGGGAAGAAGTACTTC. Residues: CASSQTGLAGGKKYF.

V and J are TRBV30 and TRBJ1-2; D remains ambiguous. The CDR3 spans 12 residues. Germline CDR1 GTSNPN, CDR2 SVGIG (reference sequence). Trimming removed 5 bases at V and 4 bases at J, with 11 bases between. The CDR3 nucleotides are TGTGCCTGGCGGGCCGGAGGCTATGGCTACACCTTC. As protein: CAWRAGGYGYTF. Complete variable domain (other parts from reference TRBV30 and TRBJ1-2): SQTIHQWPATLVQPVGSPLSLECTVEGTSNPNLYWYRQAAGRGLQLLFYSVGIGQISSEVPQNLSASRPQDRQFILSSKKLLLSDSGFYLCAWRAGGYGYTFGSGTRLTVV.

The rearrangement joins TRBV6-5 to TRBJ1-5, with D hard to call. CDR3 size: 13 residues. Germline V gene sequence: CDR1 MNHEY, CDR2 SVGAGI. V was clipped by 6 bases and J by 3 bases, with 9 bases between them. The CDR3 protein is CASSTGINQPQHF. The CDR3 nucleotides are TGTGCCAGCAGCACGGGGATCAATCAGCCCCAGCATTTT.

The rearrangement links TRBV19 to TRBJ1-1; D not resolved. Germline lookup yields CDR1 LNHDA and CDR2 SQIVND (reference sequence). There are 16 residues in the CDR3. V was cut by 5 bases and J by 1 base, with 17 bases left in between. CDR3 protein: CASSVRTGVRNTEAFF. The CDR3 nucleotides are TGTGCCAGTAGTGTCCGGACGGGAGTTAGGAACACTGAAGCTTTCTTT. Looking up the rest from reference TRBV19 and TRBJ1-1 gives the full variable domain: DGGITQSPKYLFRKEGQNVTLSCEQNLNHDAMYWYRQDPGQGLRLIYYSQIVNDFQKGDIAEGYSVSREKKESFPLTVTSAQKNPTAFYLCASSVRTGVRNTEAFFGQGTRLTVV.

This clone is a singleton in its sample. This chain links TRBV7-2 with TRBJ2-2, with TRBD2 as a possible D gene (5 bases). V dropped 3 bases and J dropped 4 bases, with 6 bases sitting between them. CDR3 length: 13 residues. CDR1 and CDR2 from the germline V gene are SGHTA and FQGNSA. CDR3 protein: CASSFTSTGELFF. CDR3 sequence (DNA): TGTGCCAGCAGCTTCACTAGCACCGGGGAGCTGTTTTTT.

The CDR3 is CASSDRDMGETQYF. In nucleotides, the CDR3 is TGTGCCAGCAGTGACAGGGACATGGGAGAGACCCAGTACTTC. This chain joins TRBV2 and TRBJ2-5; D is possibly TRBD1 (6 bases). Trimming left V 3 bases short and J 4 bases short, with 12 bases between. CDR1 and CDR2 from the germline V gene are SNHLY and FYNNEI. The CDR3 is made up of 14 amino acids. Using reference TRBV2 and TRBJ2-5 for the parts outside the CDR3, the full variable domain is EPEVTQTPSHQVTQMGQEVILRCVPISNHLYFYWYRQILGQKVEFLVSFYNNEISEKSEIFDDQFSVERPDGSNFTLKIRSTKLEDSAMYFCASSDRDMGETQYFGPGTRLLVL.

The gene calls are TRBV28 and TRBJ2-7; 7 nucleotides match TRBD2. CDR3 length: 13 amino acids. Trimming at V came to 5 bases and at J to 5 bases, leaving 6 bases not matched to a gene. CDR1 is MDHEN and CDR2 is SYDVKM in the germline V gene. CDR3 bases: TGTGCCAGCAGTCTCGGGGGGTTAAACGAGCAGTACTTC. The encoded protein is CASSLGGLNEQYF.

This sequence joins TRBV29-1 and TRBJ2-1; 7 bases match TRBD1. Germline CDR1 and CDR2: SQVTM and ANQGSEA. The CDR3 sequence is 15 residues long. V lost 7 bases and J lost 2; bases outside the gene matches: 11. The CDR3 DNA sequence: TGCAGCGGGGAAGGACCGACAGGGACCTACAATGAGCAGTTCTTC. This sequence encodes CSGEGPTGTYNEQFF.